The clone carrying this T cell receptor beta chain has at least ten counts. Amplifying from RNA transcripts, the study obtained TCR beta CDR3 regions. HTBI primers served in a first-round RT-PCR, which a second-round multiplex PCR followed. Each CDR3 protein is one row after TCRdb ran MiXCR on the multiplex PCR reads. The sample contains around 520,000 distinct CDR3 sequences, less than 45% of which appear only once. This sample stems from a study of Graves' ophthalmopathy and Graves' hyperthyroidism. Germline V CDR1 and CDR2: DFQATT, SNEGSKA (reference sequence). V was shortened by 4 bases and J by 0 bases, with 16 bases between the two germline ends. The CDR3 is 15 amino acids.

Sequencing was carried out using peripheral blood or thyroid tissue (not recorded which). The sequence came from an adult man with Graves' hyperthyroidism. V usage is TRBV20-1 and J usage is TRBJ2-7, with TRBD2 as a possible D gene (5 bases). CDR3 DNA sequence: TGCAGTGCTAAAGATCCTAGCTGGAACTCCTACGAGCAGTACTTC. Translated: CSAKDPSWNSYEQYF.